The 13 T cell receptor beta chains below all came from one sample that was sequenced in a study of T cell responses to AZD1222 COVID-19 vaccine. Sequenced by immunoSEQ multiplex PCR; TCRdb stores in-frame clones only, minus some. The table includes 150,000 to 200,000 clones, 87% detected once. Here the sequenced sample was peripheral blood, taken on day 0 of AZD1222 vaccination. The origin of the receptors is an adult in good health.

This chain connects TRBV19 to TRBJ2-7, with TRBD2 matching over 12 bases. From germline, CDR1 is LNHDA and CDR2 SQIVND (reference sequence). The junction had 9 bases not matched to a gene; V was cut back by 8 bases and J by 1 base. The CDR3 has 16 residues. Written as DNA, the CDR3 is TGTGCCAGTGGGCCTCCAACTAGCGGGAGGTCCTACGAGCAGTACTTC. Amino acids: CASGPPTSGRSYEQYF.

The gene calls are TRBV5-1 and TRBJ2-3, with 13 bases that match TRBD2. V gave up 1 base and J gave up 7 bases; unmatched junction bases: 6. The CDR3 is 16 residues long. The V gene's germline CDR1 is SGHRS and CDR2 YFSETQ. CDR3: CASSLTPGLAGYTQYF. The CDR3 nucleotides read TGCGCCAGCAGCTTGACACCGGGACTAGCGGGATATACGCAGTATTTT.

This clone was observed a few times. The chain combines TRBV7-9 with TRBJ2-5; no clear D. Germline V gives CDR1 SEHNR, CDR2 FQNEAQ (reference sequence). The V and J ends lost 0 bases and 2 bases respectively, with 4 bases between them. The CDR3 spans 13 residues. CDR3 DNA sequence: TGTGCCAGCAGCTTAGCGGAGCAAGAGACCCAGTACTTC. Its protein product is CASSLAEQETQYF.

The chain has TRBV5-1 and TRBJ2-3; perhaps TRBD2 as D (6 bases). V lost 0 bases to trimming and J lost 3 bases, with 11 bases between them. This CDR3 has 15 amino acids. The V gene's germline CDR1 is SGHRS and CDR2 YFSETQ. This chain's CDR3 is CASSLANRGTDTQYF. CDR3 coding DNA: TGCGCCAGCAGCTTGGCCAATCGGGGGACAGATACGCAGTATTTT.

The chain carries TRBV15 and TRBJ1-4; a weak D match, TRBD1 (6 bases). Per the germline V gene, CDR1 is LNHNV and CDR2 is YYDKDF (reference sequence). V gave up 0 bases and J gave up 5 bases, with 10 bases separating them. CDR3 size: 15 residues. CDR3 in DNA: TGTGCCACCAGCAGAGATGGTCAGGGGAATGAAAAACTGTTTTTT. This gives the protein CATSRDGQGNEKLFF. The whole variable domain, remainder taken from reference TRBV15 and TRBJ1-4, is DAMVIQNPRYQVTQFGKPVTLSCSQTLNHNVMYWYQQKSSQAPKLLFHYYDKDFNNEADTPDNFQSRRPNTSFCFLDIRSPGLGDTAMYLCATSRDGQGNEKLFFGSGTQLSVL.

This chain links TRBV5-8 with TRBJ2-7; a weak D match, TRBD2 (6 bases). This CDR3 is built from 13 residues. Trimming shortened V by 6 bases and J by 6 bases, and 16 bases separated the two germline ends. The V gene's germline CDR1 is SGHTS and CDR2 YDEGEE. CDR3 coding DNA: TGTGCCAGCACCCTCCGGGCCGGGGGCGAGCAGTACTTC. Translated, it gives CASTLRAGGEQYF.

This clone was picked up a small number of times. The chain uses TRBV6-1 and TRBJ1-5, with 7 bases fitting TRBD1. V shed 3 bases, J shed 3 bases, and the junction held 5 bases outside the gene matches. Germline lookup yields CDR1 MNHNS and CDR2 SASEGT. CDR3 size: 15 residues. The CDR3 loop reads CASSDRTGYNQPQHF. CDR3 nucleotide sequence: TGTGCCAGCAGTGACAGGACAGGTTACAATCAGCCCCAGCATTTT.

This clone has more than one count but fewer than ten. This chain connects TRBV3-1 (or the pseudogene TRBV3-2) to TRBJ1-1; the D is unclear. CDR3 length: 12 amino acids. Between the trimmed V and J ends, which lost 4 bases and 5 bases, there was a span of 8 bases. Per germline, CDR1 LGHDT and CDR2 YNNKEL (reference sequence). CDR3 loop: CASSLGWTEAFF. CDR3 DNA sequence: TGTGCCAGCAGCCTAGGGTGGACTGAAGCTTTCTTT.

The chain links TRBV5-1 to TRBJ2-6; 9 positions match TRBD1. J was trimmed by 11 bases and V by 4 bases; bases with no gene match: 13. Germline CDR1 reads SGHRS; CDR2 reads YFSETQ. The CDR3 totals 16 residues. CDR3 nucleotide sequence: TGCGCCAGCAGCCGGACAGGGGCTCCGTCAGGGGACGTCCTGACTTTC. Translating gives CASSRTGAPSGDVLTF.

V gene TRBV28 combines with J gene TRBJ1-1; TRBD1 might be the D (5 bases). Germline CDR1 MDHEN, CDR2 SYDVKM. This CDR3 region has 15 residues. V dropped 5 bases and J dropped 1 base, with 14 bases sitting between them. CDR3 amino acids: CASSPRGRANTEAFF. The CDR3 nucleotides are TGTGCCAGCAGTCCTCGGGGGAGGGCGAACACTGAAGCTTTCTTT.

The rearrangement joins TRBV7-9 to TRBJ1-2, with a weak D call TRBD1 (6 bases). The CDR3 spans 16 residues. V shed 5 bases and J shed 2 bases, with 18 bases lying between them. Per the germline V gene, CDR1 is SEHNR and CDR2 is FQNEAQ (reference sequence). This chain's CDR3 is CASSHTGAALNYGYTF. The CDR3 nucleotides read TGTGCCAGCAGCCACACGGGGGCCGCTTTAAACTATGGCTACACCTTC.

The chain uses TRBV28 and TRBJ1-6; TRBD1 agrees at 7 bases. Germline lookup yields CDR1 MDHEN and CDR2 SYDVKM. There are 14 residues in the CDR3. The trim removed 2 bases at V and 9 bases at J, leaving 4 bases unmatched. CDR3 sequence: CASSLQGVLSPLHF. Here the CDR3 DNA reads TGTGCCAGCAGTTTACAGGGGGTACTTTCACCCCTCCACTTT.

This chain joins TRBV10-1 and TRBJ1-5; D may be TRBD1 (5 bases). This CDR3 has 18 amino acids. Trimming left V 4 bases short and J 0 bases short, with 19 bases between. Germline V gene data show CDR1 as WNHNN and CDR2 as SYGVQD (reference sequence). Here the CDR3 DNA reads TGCGCCAGCAGTGGGGCCAGGGAAGGAGGATATAGCAATCAGCCCCAGCATTTT. Translating gives CASSGAREGGYSNQPQHF.